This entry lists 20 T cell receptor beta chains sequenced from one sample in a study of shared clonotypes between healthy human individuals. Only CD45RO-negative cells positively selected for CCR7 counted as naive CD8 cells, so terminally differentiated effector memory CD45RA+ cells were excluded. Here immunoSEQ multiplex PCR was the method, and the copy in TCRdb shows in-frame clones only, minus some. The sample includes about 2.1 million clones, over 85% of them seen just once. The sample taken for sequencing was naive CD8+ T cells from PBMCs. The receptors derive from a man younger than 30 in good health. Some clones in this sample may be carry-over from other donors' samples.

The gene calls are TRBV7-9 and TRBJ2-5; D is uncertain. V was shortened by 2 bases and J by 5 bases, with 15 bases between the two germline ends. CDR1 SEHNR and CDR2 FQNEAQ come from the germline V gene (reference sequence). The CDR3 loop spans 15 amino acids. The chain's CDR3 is CASSLSRGPRETQYF. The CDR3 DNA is TGTGCCAGCAGCTTAAGTCGTGGACCCCGCGAGACCCAGTACTTC. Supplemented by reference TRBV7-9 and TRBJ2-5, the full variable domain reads DTGVSQNPRHKITKRGQNVTFRCDPISEHNRLYWYRQTLGQGPEFLTYFQNEAQLEKSRLLSDRFSAERPKGSFSTLEIQRTEQGDSAMYLCASSLSRGPRETQYFGPGTRLLVL.

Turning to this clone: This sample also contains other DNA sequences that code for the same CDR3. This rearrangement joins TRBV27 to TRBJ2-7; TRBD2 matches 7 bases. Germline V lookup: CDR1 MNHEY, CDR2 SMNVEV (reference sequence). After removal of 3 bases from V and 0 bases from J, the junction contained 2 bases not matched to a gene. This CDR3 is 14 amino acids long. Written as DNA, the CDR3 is TGTGCCAGCAGTTTGGGGAGGGGCTCCTACGAGCAGTACTTC. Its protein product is CASSLGRGSYEQYF.

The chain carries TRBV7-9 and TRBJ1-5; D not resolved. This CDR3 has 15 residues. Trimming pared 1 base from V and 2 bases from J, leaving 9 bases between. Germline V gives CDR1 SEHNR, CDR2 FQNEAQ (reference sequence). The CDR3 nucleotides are TGTGCCAGCAGCTTAGAGGATTGGGGCAATCAGCCCCAGCATTTT. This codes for CASSLEDWGNQPQHF.

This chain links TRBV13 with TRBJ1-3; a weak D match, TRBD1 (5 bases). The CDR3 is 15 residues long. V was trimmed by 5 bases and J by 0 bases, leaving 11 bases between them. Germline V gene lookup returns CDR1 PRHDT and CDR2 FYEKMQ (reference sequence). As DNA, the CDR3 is TGTGCCAGCAGCCGCGACAGTTACTCTGGAAACACCATATATTTT. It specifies CASSRDSYSGNTIYF.

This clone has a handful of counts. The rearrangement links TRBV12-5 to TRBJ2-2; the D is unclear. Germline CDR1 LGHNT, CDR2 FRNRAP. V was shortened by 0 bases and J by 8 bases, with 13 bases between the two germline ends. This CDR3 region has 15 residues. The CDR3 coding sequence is TGTGCTAGTGGTTTGGTCAACAGCCCTCCGGGGGAGCTGTTTTTT. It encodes CASGLVNSPPGELFF.

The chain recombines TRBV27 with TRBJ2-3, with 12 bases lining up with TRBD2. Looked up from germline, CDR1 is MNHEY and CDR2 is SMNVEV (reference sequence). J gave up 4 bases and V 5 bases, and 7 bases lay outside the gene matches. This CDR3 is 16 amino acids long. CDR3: CASSLAGGVSADTQYF. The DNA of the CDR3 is TGTGCCAGCAGTCTAGCGGGAGGGGTGTCGGCAGATACGCAGTATTTT.

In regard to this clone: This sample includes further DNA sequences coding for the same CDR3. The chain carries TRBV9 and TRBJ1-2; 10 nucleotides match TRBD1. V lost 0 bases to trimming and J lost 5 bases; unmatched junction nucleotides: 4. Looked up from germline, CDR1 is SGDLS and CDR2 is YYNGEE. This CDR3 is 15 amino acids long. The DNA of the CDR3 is TGTGCCAGCAGCGTAGTGGGGACAGGGGAGTATGGCTACACCTTC. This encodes CASSVVGTGEYGYTF. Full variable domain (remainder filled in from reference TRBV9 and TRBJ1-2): DSGVTQTPKHLITATGQRVTLRCSPRSGDLSVYWYQQSLDQGLQFLIQYYNGEERAKGNILERFSAQQFPDLHSELNLSSLELGDSALYFCASSVVGTGEYGYTFGSGTRLTVV.

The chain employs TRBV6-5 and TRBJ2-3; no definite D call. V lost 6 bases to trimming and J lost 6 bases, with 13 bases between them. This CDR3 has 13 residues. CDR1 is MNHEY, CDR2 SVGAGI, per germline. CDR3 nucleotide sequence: TGTGCCAGCAGCGTCTTCTTCGGGGATACGCAGTATTTT. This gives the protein CASSVFFGDTQYF.

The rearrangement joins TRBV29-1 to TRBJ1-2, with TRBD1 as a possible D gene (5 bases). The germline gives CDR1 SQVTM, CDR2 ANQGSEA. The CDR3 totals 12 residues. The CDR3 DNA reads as TGCAGTGCCCCAACGCGAGGGGAGGGCTACACCTTC. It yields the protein CSAPTRGEGYTF.

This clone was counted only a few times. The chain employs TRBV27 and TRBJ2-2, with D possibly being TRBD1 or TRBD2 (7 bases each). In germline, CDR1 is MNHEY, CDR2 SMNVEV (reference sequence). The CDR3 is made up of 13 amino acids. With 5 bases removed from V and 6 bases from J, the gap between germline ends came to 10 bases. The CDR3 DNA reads TGTGCCAGCAGTCAGGGGGGGGCCGGGGAGCTGTTTTTT. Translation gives CASSQGGAGELFF.

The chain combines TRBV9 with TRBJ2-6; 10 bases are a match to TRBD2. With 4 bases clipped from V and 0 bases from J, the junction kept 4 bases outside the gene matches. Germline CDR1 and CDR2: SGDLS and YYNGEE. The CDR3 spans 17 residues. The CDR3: CASSTSGVLSGANVLTF. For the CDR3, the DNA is TGTGCCAGCAGCACTAGCGGGGTACTCTCTGGGGCCAACGTCCTGACTTTC.

The CDR3 DNA reads as TGTGCCAGCAGCAGCTTCAGTAAGGACACTCGAGGAGGTGAGGAGCAGTTCTTC. This encodes CASSSFSKDTRGGEEQFF. The rearrangement joins TRBV7-9 to TRBJ2-1, with D possibly called TRBD1 or TRBD2 (5 bases each). This CDR3 has 18 amino acids. With 5 bases removed from V and 10 bases from J, the gap between germline ends came to 30 bases. Per the germline V gene, CDR1 is SEHNR and CDR2 is FQNEAQ (reference sequence).

As DNA, the CDR3 is TGTGCCAGCAGACCGGACGGGAAATACAATGAGCAGTTCTTC. This gives the protein CASRPDGKYNEQFF. The J gene is TRBJ2-1, the V gene TRBV28; D is perhaps TRBD2 (5 bases). Germline V gene lookup returns CDR1 MDHEN and CDR2 SYDVKM. V was pared by 6 bases and J by 4 bases, with 13 bases between. This CDR3 comprises 14 residues.

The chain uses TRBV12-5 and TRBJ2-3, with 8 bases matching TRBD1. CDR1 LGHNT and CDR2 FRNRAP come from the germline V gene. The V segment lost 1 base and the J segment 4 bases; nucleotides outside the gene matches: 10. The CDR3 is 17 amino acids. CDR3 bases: TGTGCTAGTGGTTTGGCAACGACAGGGGCAGTCTCAGATACGCAGTATTTT. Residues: CASGLATTGAVSDTQYF.

CDR3 nucleotides: TGTGCCAGCAGCTTAGCCCCCTCAGGGAAGGAGACCCAGTACTTC. Encoded protein: CASSLAPSGKETQYF. The chain uses TRBV11-1 and TRBJ2-5, with D possibly matching TRBD1 (5 bases). There are 15 residues in the CDR3. Trimming cost V 0 bases and J 5 bases, with 13 bases left between them. Germline CDR1 and CDR2: SGHAT and FQDESV (reference sequence).

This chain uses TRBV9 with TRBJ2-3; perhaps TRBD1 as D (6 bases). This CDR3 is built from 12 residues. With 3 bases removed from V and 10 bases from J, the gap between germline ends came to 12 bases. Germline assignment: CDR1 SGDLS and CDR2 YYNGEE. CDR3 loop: CASSEQGLPQYF. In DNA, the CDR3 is TGTGCCAGCAGCGAACAGGGTCTTCCGCAGTATTTT. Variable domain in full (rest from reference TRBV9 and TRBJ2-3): DSGVTQTPKHLITATGQRVTLRCSPRSGDLSVYWYQQSLDQGLQFLIQYYNGEERAKGNILERFSAQQFPDLHSELNLSSLELGDSALYFCASSEQGLPQYFGPGTRLTVL.

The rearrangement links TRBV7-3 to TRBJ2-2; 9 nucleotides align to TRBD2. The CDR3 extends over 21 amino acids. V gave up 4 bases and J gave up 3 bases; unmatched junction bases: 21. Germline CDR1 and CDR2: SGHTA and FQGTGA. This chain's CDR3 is CASSSRVRGRVLAGDTGELFF. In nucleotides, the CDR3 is TGTGCCAGCAGCTCGCGAGTCAGGGGCAGGGTACTAGCGGGCGACACCGGGGAGCTGTTTTTT.

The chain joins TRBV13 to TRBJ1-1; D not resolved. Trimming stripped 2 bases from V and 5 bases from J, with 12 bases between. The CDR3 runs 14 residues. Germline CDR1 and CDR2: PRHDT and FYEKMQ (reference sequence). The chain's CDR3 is CASSLRWPGTEAFF. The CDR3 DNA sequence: TGTGCCAGCAGCTTACGGTGGCCGGGAACTGAAGCTTTCTTT.

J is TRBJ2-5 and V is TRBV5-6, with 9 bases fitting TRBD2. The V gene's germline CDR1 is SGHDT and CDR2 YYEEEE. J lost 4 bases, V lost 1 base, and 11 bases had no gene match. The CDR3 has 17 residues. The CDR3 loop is CASSLRRGRALRETQYF. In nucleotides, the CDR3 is TGTGCCAGCAGCTTGCGACGCGGGAGGGCCCTCAGAGAGACCCAGTACTTC. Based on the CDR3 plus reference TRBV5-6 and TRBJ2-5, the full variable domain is DAGVTQSPTHLIKTRGQQVTLRCSPKSGHDTVSWYQQALGQGPQFIFQYYEEEERQRGNFPDRFSGHQFPNYSSELNVNALLLGDSALYLCASSLRRGRALRETQYFGPGTRLLVL.

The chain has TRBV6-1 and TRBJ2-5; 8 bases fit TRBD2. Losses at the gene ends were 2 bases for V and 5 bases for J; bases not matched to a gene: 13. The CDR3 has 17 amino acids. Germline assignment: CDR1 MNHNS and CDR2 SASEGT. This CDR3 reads CASSELFVREGRETQYF. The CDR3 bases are TGTGCCAGCAGTGAACTCTTTGTACGGGAGGGCCGGGAGACCCAGTACTTC.